This T cell receptor (beta chain) stems from a study of tumor and adjacent non-tumor tissue in lung cancer. Three rounds of nested PCR, following a modified ARM-PCR protocol, produced the TCRbeta library. Using its own MiXCR run on the multiplex PCR reads, TCRdb lists one record per CDR3 protein. The profile shows about 93,000 distinct CDR3 sequences, approximately 70% of them singletons. To note about this clonotype: An end of the junction does not agree with germline; a read error may underlie this.

The template was RNA from unsorted bulk tissue. This CDR3 spans 17 amino acids. Sequenced input: lung tumor tissue. This chain connects TRBV12-3 or TRBV12-4 to TRBJ2-6; D is perhaps TRBD2 (6 bases). The sequence derives from a man in his sixties with non-small cell lung cancer. CDR3 protein: CAGSPGTSVSGANILTF. CDR3 bases: TGTGCCGGCAGTCCAGGGACTTCTGTCTCTGGGGCCAACATCCTGACTTTC.